The 5 T cell receptor beta chains below come from one sample, sequenced in a study of CD8 T cells in ankylosing spondylitis. Antigen specificity for these receptors is unknown. Notes on the study in general: There was a TCR beta motif, made of fewer than 10 highly homologous variants, that appeared characteristic of ankylosing spondylitis blood.

TCRdb ran MiXCR on the 5' RACE reads and lists one entry per CDR3 protein. Of about 440,000 distinct CDR3 sequences listed, about 15% were seen once; the top ten hold 0.85% to 1.3%. The sample was blood, either unsorted or a sorted T cell fraction (not recorded which). These receptors all stem from a male donor with ankylosing spondylitis.

This clonotype has only a few counts. The chain couples TRBV2 to TRBJ1-5, with D uncertain. The ends were cut back, 3 bases at V and 0 bases at J, with 6 bases in the middle. This CDR3 region has 14 residues. CDR1 and CDR2 from the germline V gene are SNHLY and FYNNEI. The CDR3 loop is CASSDVHSNQPQHF. CDR3 in DNA: TGTGCCAGCAGTGACGTCCATAGCAATCAGCCCCAGCATTTT.

This rearrangement joins TRBV20-1 to TRBJ2-7; 7 positions match TRBD1. The CDR3 is 14 residues long. V was pared by 4 bases and J by 7 bases, with 13 bases of the junction left unmatched. From germline, CDR1 is DFQATT and CDR2 SNEGSKA (reference sequence). The CDR3 bases are TGCAGTGCTAAATTGGGACAGAGAATGGATGAGCAGTACTTC. As protein: CSAKLGQRMDEQYF.

This clonotype was recorded a few times. This chain joins TRBV10-2 and TRBJ2-7; 7 bases align to TRBD1. After removal of 3 bases from V and 0 bases from J, the junction contained 5 bases not matched to a gene. The CDR3 length is 15 residues. Germline V lookup: CDR1 WSHSY, CDR2 SAAADI. For the CDR3, the DNA is TGCGCCAGCAGTGAACTACAGGGGAGCTCCTACGAGCAGTACTTC. Protein product: CASSELQGSSYEQYF.

This chain joins TRBV10-3 and TRBJ1-1; 8 nucleotides line up with TRBD1. The CDR3 spans 14 residues. With V trimmed by 4 bases and J by 3 bases, 4 bases remained unmatched. Germline-derived CDR1 and CDR2 are ENHRY and SYGVKD. The CDR3: CAISVTGGHTEAFF. CDR3 in DNA: TGTGCCATCAGTGTCACAGGGGGACACACTGAAGCTTTCTTT.

The chain recombines TRBV10-3 with TRBJ2-7, with 9 bases matching TRBD1. The germline V gene has CDR1 ENHRY and CDR2 SYGVKD. The V segment lost 5 bases and the J segment 0 bases; nucleotides outside the gene matches: 5. CDR3 length: 15 residues. For the CDR3, the DNA is TGTGCCATCAGTAGACAGGGGGGAAGCTCCTACGAGCAGTACTTC. This codes for CAISRQGGSSYEQYF.